This passage covers 8 T cell receptor beta chains from one sample sequenced in a study of blood T cell repertoires in COVID-19. The method was immunoSEQ multiplex PCR; TCRdb's version includes in-frame clones alone and lacks a portion of them. The table shows around 130,000 clones, with about 80% occurring only once. What was sequenced was peripheral blood. Every receptor here comes from a human donor in a cohort sampled during active COVID-19.

The chain combines TRBV6-5 with TRBJ1-5; 7 positions match TRBD1. Germline V gene sequence: CDR1 MNHEY, CDR2 SVGAGI. The V segment lost 4 bases and the J segment 0 bases; nucleotides outside the gene matches: 6. The CDR3 has 16 amino acids. DNA for the CDR3: TGTGCCAGCAGTTTCGTGGGGACAGATAGCAATCAGCCCCAGCATTTT. Translation gives CASSFVGTDSNQPQHF.

V is TRBV4-2 and J is TRBJ2-7; D not resolved. Germline V CDR1 and CDR2: LGHNA, YNFKEQ. The CDR3 is 13 amino acids. The germline V and J ends were trimmed by 4 bases and 0 bases, with 7 bases remaining between them. In DNA, the CDR3 is TGTGCCAGCAGCCTTGGCATCTCCTACGAGCAGTACTTC. Amino acids: CASSLGISYEQYF.

The chain links TRBV5-1 to TRBJ2-5, with 9 positions matching TRBD1. The CDR3 runs to 15 residues. After removal of 4 bases from V and 4 bases from J, the junction contained 8 bases not matched to a gene. Germline V gives CDR1 SGHRS, CDR2 YFSETQ. CDR3 coding DNA: TGCGCCAGCAGCCCGTGGACAGGGGTCGGAGAGACCCAGTACTTC. Encoded protein: CASSPWTGVGETQYF.

This clone was observed a handful of times. The CDR3 DNA reads as TGTGCCAGCAGTGAAGATTGGGGAGGGGGCAATCAGCCCCAGCATTTT. The encoded protein is CASSEDWGGGNQPQHF. V gene TRBV2 combines with J gene TRBJ1-5; the D gene is possibly TRBD1 (5 bases). In germline, CDR1 is SNHLY, CDR2 FYNNEI. There are 16 residues in the CDR3. Trimming took off 1 base at V and 2 bases at J, with 12 bases between the two ends.

The chain joins TRBV7-8 to TRBJ1-2, with D possibly being TRBD1 (5 bases). The CDR3 contains 15 residues. The germline gives CDR1 SGHVS, CDR2 FQNEAQ. The V end lost 2 bases, the J end lost 7 bases, and 17 bases lay between the germline ends. CDR3 loop: CASSLIPGRRGGYTF. In DNA form, the CDR3 reads TGTGCCAGCAGCTTAATCCCGGGACGGCGGGGTGGCTACACCTTC.

The V and J genes are TRBV15 and TRBJ2-5; 11 nucleotides match TRBD1. V lost 3 bases, J lost 1 base, and 4 bases stayed unmatched. There are 16 residues in the CDR3. CDR1 is LNHNV, CDR2 YYDKDF, per germline (reference sequence). CDR3 amino acids: CATSRGTGGGQETQYF. The DNA of the CDR3 is TGTGCCACCAGCAGGGGGACAGGGGGAGGCCAAGAGACCCAGTACTTC.

The chain uses TRBV5-1 and TRBJ1-2; D ambiguous. The CDR3 covers 13 residues. The germline V and J ends were trimmed by 0 bases and 10 bases, with 13 bases remaining between them. CDR1 SGHRS and CDR2 YFSETQ come from the germline V gene. The CDR3 region is CASSLDSPSDYTF. CDR3 in DNA: TGCGCCAGCAGCTTGGACAGTCCGTCGGACTACACCTTC.

V usage is TRBV19 and J usage is TRBJ2-7; D possibly corresponds to TRBD1 (6 bases). The CDR3 covers 14 residues. The germline V and J ends were trimmed by 3 bases and 7 bases, with 16 bases remaining between them. Germline V gene lookup returns CDR1 LNHDA and CDR2 SQIVND (reference sequence). The CDR3 loop reads CASSIPGALGEQYF. Written as DNA, the CDR3 is TGTGCCAGTAGTATCCCAGGGGCGCTGGGGGAGCAGTACTTC.